Listed below are T cell receptor beta chains from one sample, sequenced in a study of T cell responses to AZD1222 COVID-19 vaccine. Libraries were prepared by immunoSEQ multiplex PCR; TCRdb keeps only in-frame clonotypes and omits some of them. The sample has more than 150,000 clones, around 87% seen once. Here the sequenced sample was peripheral blood, taken on day 0 of MenACWY control vaccination. Every receptor here comes from an adult in good health. Both conserved end residues are part of each CDR3. Fields, in order: J gene, clone size, D gene, V gene, CDR3 protein, CDR3 DNA. D genes are given only for firm matches. Expanded clones get a size class; other rows say once, few or many, or leave the size out.

>TRBJ2-5|NA|TRBD2|TRBV27
CASSSLLAGGYQETQYF
TGTGCCAGCAGTTCGCTACTAGCGGGGGGGTACCAAGAGACCCAGTACTTC
>TRBJ1-2|NA|TRBD1|TRBV12-3/TRBV12-4
CASSFDRAYGYTF
TGTGCCAGCAGTTTCGACAGGGCCTATGGCTACACCTTC
>TRBJ2-3|NA|NA|TRBV19
CASSPARRTQYF
TGTGCCAGTAGTCCGGCGAGGAGAACGCAGTATTTT
>TRBJ2-7|NA|TRBD1|TRBV30
CAWSVLGTGNEQYF
TGTGCCTGGAGTGTACTTGGGACAGGGAACGAGCAGTACTTC
>TRBJ2-1|NA|NA|TRBV5-5
CASSPREKTYNEQFF
TGTGCCAGCAGCCCCAGGGAGAAAACCTACAATGAGCAGTTCTTC
>TRBJ1-5|NA|NA|TRBV15
CATSRDIGNQPQHF
TGTGCCACCAGCAGAGATATAGGCAATCAGCCCCAGCATTTT
>TRBJ2-2|NA|NA|TRBV11-2
CASSFPGSTGELFF
TGTGCCAGCAGCTTCCCTGGGAGTACCGGGGAGCTGTTTTTT
>TRBJ1-2|once|TRBD1|TRBV7-3
CASSPGQGNYGYTF
TGTGCCAGCAGCCCCGGACAGGGGAACTATGGCTACACCTTC
>TRBJ1-2|NA|NA|TRBV6-5
CASTDDRRYGYTF
TGTGCCAGCACCGACGACCGGCGGTACGGCTACACCTTC
>TRBJ2-7|NA|NA|TRBV9
CASSVSSIDEQYF
TGTGCCAGCAGCGTAAGCTCAATTGACGAGCAGTACTTC
>TRBJ2-2|NA|NA|TRBV6-5
CASSLLSTGELFF
TGTGCCAGCAGCCTCCTAAGCACCGGGGAGCTGTTTTTT
>TRBJ1-2|once|TRBD1|TRBV30
CAWARGGYGYTF
TGTGCCTGGGCCAGGGGGGGCTATGGCTACACCTTC
>TRBJ2-1|NA|NA|TRBV29-1
CSVGTLTVTYGQFF
TGCAGCGTTGGAACGTTGACTGTTACGTATGGGCAGTTCTTC
>TRBJ2-3|NA|TRBD1|TRBV4-2
CASSQWGQGETDTQYF
TGTGCCAGCAGCCAATGGGGACAGGGAGAAACAGATACGCAGTATTTT
>TRBJ2-7|NA|TRBD1|TRBV9
CASSASGQGNEQYF
TGTGCCAGCAGCGCCTCGGGACAGGGAAACGAGCAGTACTTC
>TRBJ2-7|NA|TRBD1|TRBV7-8
CASSFRDRRYEQYF
TGTGCCAGCAGCTTCCGGGACAGACGCTACGAGCAGTACTTC
>TRBJ2-2|NA|TRBD2|TRBV11-2
CASSRGGGRKNTGELFF
TGTGCCAGCAGCAGGGGCGGGGGTCGCAAGAACACCGGGGAGCTGTTTTTT
>TRBJ2-7|few|TRBD1|TRBV5-1
CASSLTGGTYEQYF
TGCGCCAGCAGCTTGACAGGGGGTACCTACGAGCAGTACTTC
>TRBJ2-2|few|NA|TRBV7-9
CASSGLWGPNTGELFF
TGTGCCAGCAGCGGGTTATGGGGGCCCAACACCGGGGAGCTGTTTTTT
>TRBJ1-6|few|NA|TRBV28
CASSPPGRALGSPLHF
TGTGCCAGCAGTCCCCCCGGCAGGGCCCTGGGATCACCCCTCCACTTT
>TRBJ2-5|NA|NA|TRBV3-1/TRBV3-2
CASSQSAGYF
TGTGCCAGCAGCCAAAGCGCTGGGTACTTC
>TRBJ2-3|NA|TRBD1|TRBV24-1
CATSGTGQGNTDTQYF
TGTGCCACCAGTGGTACTGGACAGGGCAACACAGATACGCAGTATTTT
>TRBJ1-2|NA|NA|TRBV28
CASSSQVLYGYTF
TGTGCCAGCAGTTCACAGGTTCTCTATGGCTACACCTTC
>TRBJ2-1|once|NA|TRBV3-1/TRBV3-2
CASSQEGNEQFF
TGTGCCAGCAGCCAAGAGGGCAATGAGCAGTTCTTC
>TRBJ1-1|NA|NA|TRBV6-4
CASTREVGGEAFF
TGTGCCAGCACCCGCGAGGTCGGCGGTGAAGCTTTCTTT
>TRBJ2-3|NA|NA|TRBV9
CASSVGYGTDTQYF
TGTGCCAGCAGCGTAGGATACGGGACAGATACGCAGTATTTT
>TRBJ2-3|few|NA|TRBV19
CASSILNTQYF
TGTGCCAGTAGTATACTTAATACGCAGTATTTT
>TRBJ1-2|once|TRBD1|TRBV5-4
CASRRTGDRFGYTF
TGTGCCAGCAGACGGACAGGCGATCGATTCGGCTACACCTTC
>TRBJ2-1|NA|TRBD1|TRBV5-1
CASSLKPVTGVAGNEQFF
TGCGCCAGCAGCCTAAAACCTGTAACAGGGGTGGCAGGCAATGAGCAGTTCTTC
>TRBJ2-3|NA|NA|TRBV3-1/TRBV3-2
CASSQGQLGADTQYF
TGTGCCAGCAGCCAAGGACAGCTCGGTGCAGATACGCAGTATTTT
>TRBJ2-3|NA|NA|TRBV30
CAWSVRGGPSDTQYF
TGTGCCTGGAGTGTAAGGGGGGGGCCGTCAGATACGCAGTATTTT
>TRBJ2-7|NA|NA|TRBV6-5
CASSYGRAYEQYF
TGTGCCAGCAGTTACGGGCGGGCCTACGAGCAGTACTTC
>TRBJ2-3|NA|TRBD1|TRBV5-6
CASSLGQLSTDTQYF
TGTGCCAGCAGCCTGGGACAGCTAAGCACAGATACGCAGTATTTT
>TRBJ2-7|NA|NA|TRBV2
CASSERGSTTYEQYF
TGTGCCAGCAGTGAAAGGGGTAGCACCACCTACGAGCAGTACTTC
>TRBJ2-7|NA|NA|TRBV27
CASSLVNGEQYF
TGTGCCAGCAGTTTGGTAAACGGGGAGCAGTACTTC
>TRBJ1-5|NA|TRBD1|TRBV7-8
CASSVRRDRVQPQHF
TGTGCCAGCAGCGTACGCCGGGACAGGGTTCAGCCCCAGCATTTT
>TRBJ1-1|NA|NA|TRBV5-4
CASSRIQDTEAFF
TGTGCCAGCAGCCGGATCCAAGACACTGAAGCTTTCTTT
>TRBJ1-6|NA|TRBD1|TRBV5-1
CASSNRDSNSPLHF
TGCGCCAGCAGCAACCGGGACAGTAATTCACCCCTCCACTTT
>TRBJ2-5|few|TRBD2|TRBV18
CASSPPGGARETQYF
TGTGCCAGCTCACCCCCCGGGGGGGCGCGGGAGACCCAGTACTTC
>TRBJ2-7|NA|NA|TRBV2
CASTRQDSYEQYF
TGTGCCAGCACGAGACAGGACAGCTACGAGCAGTACTTC
>TRBJ2-7|NA|TRBD2|TRBV7-7
CASSAGLAGPYEQYF
TGTGCCAGCAGCGCGGGACTAGCGGGGCCCTACGAGCAGTACTTC
>TRBJ1-1|NA|NA|TRBV5-1
CASTSRGGPGTEAFF
TGCGCCAGCACCTCGCGGGGGGGGCCGGGCACTGAAGCTTTCTTT
>TRBJ2-1|NA|NA|TRBV5-1
CASSFRDLANEQFF
TGCGCCAGCAGCTTCCGGGACCTAGCCAATGAGCAGTTCTTC
>TRBJ2-5|NA|NA|TRBV28
CASSPTGRETQYF
TGTGCCAGCAGTCCAACAGGGCGAGAGACCCAGTACTTC
>TRBJ2-7|NA|NA|TRBV27
CASSPRQGTYEQYF
TGTGCCAGCAGTCCGCGTCAGGGGACCTACGAGCAGTACTTC
>TRBJ2-3|NA|NA|TRBV7-3
CASSPQWTSTDTQYF
TGTGCCAGCAGCCCACAGTGGACTAGCACAGATACGCAGTATTTT
>TRBJ2-7|NA|TRBD1|TRBV2
CASSALQGYEQYF
TGTGCCAGCAGTGCCCTACAGGGGTACGAGCAGTACTTC
>TRBJ1-2|NA|NA|TRBV5-4
CASSLAGGGLNYGYTF
TGTGCCAGCAGCTTGGCCGGGGGGGGCCTCAACTATGGCTACACCTTC
>TRBJ2-3|NA|TRBD2|TRBV7-9
CASSNGGGAADTQYF
TGTGCCAGCAGCAATGGGGGAGGGGCAGCAGATACGCAGTATTTT
>TRBJ2-3|NA|NA|TRBV27
CASSTRSDTQYF
TGTGCCAGCAGTACGCGGTCAGATACGCAGTATTTT
>TRBJ1-6|NA|NA|TRBV5-1
CASSLEARGNGGSPLHF
TGCGCCAGCAGCTTGGAGGCTCGAGGAAATGGGGGTTCACCCCTCCACTTT
>TRBJ2-7|NA|TRBD2|TRBV2
CASKAGPGLVGYEQYF
TGTGCCAGCAAGGCGGGCCCGGGACTAGTGGGCTACGAGCAGTACTTC
>TRBJ2-5|once|NA|TRBV6-2/TRBV6-3
CASSYSRGEETQYF
TGTGCCAGCAGTTACTCGAGAGGGGAAGAGACCCAGTACTTC
>TRBJ1-6|NA|NA|TRBV6-2/TRBV6-3
CASSYRPDSNSPLHF
TGTGCCAGCAGTTACAGGCCGGACAGTAATTCACCCCTCCACTTT
>TRBJ2-7|once|TRBD1|TRBV6-5
CASSYGTGRTYEQYF
TGTGCCAGCAGTTACGGGACAGGGAGGACCTACGAGCAGTACTTC
>TRBJ1-5|NA|NA|TRBV10-3
CAISGGDQPQHF
TGTGCCATCTCGGGGGGGGATCAGCCCCAGCATTTT
>TRBJ1-3|NA|NA|TRBV5-6
CASSLAGGNTIYF
TGTGCCAGCAGCTTGGCCGGTGGAAACACCATATATTTT